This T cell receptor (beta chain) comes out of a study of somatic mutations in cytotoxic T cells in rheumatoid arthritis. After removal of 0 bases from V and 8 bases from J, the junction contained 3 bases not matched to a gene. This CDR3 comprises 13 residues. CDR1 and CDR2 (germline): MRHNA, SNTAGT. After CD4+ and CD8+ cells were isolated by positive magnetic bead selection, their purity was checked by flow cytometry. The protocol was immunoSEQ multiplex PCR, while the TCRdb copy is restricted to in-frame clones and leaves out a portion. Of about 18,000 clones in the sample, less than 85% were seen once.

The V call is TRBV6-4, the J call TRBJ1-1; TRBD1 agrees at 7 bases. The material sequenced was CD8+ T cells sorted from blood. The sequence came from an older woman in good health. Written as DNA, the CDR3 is TGTGCCAGCAGTGACTCGGAGACAGGGGAAGCTTTCTTT. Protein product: CASSDSETGEAFF.